This T cell receptor beta chain was identified during a study of blood T cell repertoires in COVID-19. About the research overall: T cells, B-cell-depleted T cells, or PBMCs provided the cDNA or gDNA that served as material.

Participants were aged 18 to 89 years, lived in 20 to 30 US areas, and enrolled virtually. Symptom resolution, clearance, or two negative PCRs marked donors in Cohort 3 as recovered. Authors' data handling: Estimation of nucleated cell counts was performed using reference gene primer amplification. The repertoire was sequenced with immunoSEQ multiplex PCR; TCRdb's copy has only in-frame clones and lacks some. V, J and clone size are those of that table, while D and trimming were read from the DNA. The top ten hold around 1.1% of the sample, which has some 400,000 clones, 80% to 90% seen once. The CDR3 is made up of 14 amino acids. CDR1 is SEHNR, CDR2 FQNEAQ, per germline (reference sequence). Germline trimming cut 1 base from V and 9 bases from J; bases unmatched to any gene: 4.

The sample consisted of PBMCs or T cells enriched from blood (not recorded which). The V and J genes are TRBV7-9 and TRBJ2-1; 9 bases align to TRBD2. This TCR was recovered from a man under 40 who had recovered from COVID-19. The CDR3 loop is CASSLEGLAGEQFF. The CDR3, as DNA: TGTGCCAGCAGCTTAGAGGGACTAGCAGGTGAGCAGTTCTTC.